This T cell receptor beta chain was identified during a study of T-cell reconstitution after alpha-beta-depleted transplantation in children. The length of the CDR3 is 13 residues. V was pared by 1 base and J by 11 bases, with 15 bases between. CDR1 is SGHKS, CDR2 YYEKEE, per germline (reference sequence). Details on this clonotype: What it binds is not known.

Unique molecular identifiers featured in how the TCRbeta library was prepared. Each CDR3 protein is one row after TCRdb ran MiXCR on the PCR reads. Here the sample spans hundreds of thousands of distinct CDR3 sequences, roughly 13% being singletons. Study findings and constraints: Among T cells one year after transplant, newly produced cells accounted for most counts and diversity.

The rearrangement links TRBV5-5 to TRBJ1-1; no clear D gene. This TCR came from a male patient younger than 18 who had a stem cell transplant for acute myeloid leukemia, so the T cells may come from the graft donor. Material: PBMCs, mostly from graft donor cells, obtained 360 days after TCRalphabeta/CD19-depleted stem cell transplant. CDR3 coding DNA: TGTGCCAGCAGCTTGTTGCCCCAGAATGGGGCTTTCTTT. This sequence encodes CASSLLPQNGAFF.